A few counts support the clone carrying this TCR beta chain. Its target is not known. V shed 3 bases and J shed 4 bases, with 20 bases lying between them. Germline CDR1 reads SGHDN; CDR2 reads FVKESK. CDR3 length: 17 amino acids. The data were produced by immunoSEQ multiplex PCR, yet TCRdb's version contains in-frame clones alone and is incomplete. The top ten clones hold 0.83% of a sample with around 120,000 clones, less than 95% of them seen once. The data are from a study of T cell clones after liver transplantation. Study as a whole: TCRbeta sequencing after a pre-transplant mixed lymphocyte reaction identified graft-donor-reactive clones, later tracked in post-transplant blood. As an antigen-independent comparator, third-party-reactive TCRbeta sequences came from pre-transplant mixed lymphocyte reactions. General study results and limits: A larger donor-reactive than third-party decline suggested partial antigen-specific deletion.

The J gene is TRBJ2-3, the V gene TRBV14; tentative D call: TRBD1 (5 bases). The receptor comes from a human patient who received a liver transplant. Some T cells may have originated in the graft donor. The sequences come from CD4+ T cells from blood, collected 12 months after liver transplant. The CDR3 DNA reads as TGTGCCAGCAGCCATATGGACGGAACAGGCTTGTCAGATACGCAGTATTTT. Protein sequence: CASSHMDGTGLSDTQYF.